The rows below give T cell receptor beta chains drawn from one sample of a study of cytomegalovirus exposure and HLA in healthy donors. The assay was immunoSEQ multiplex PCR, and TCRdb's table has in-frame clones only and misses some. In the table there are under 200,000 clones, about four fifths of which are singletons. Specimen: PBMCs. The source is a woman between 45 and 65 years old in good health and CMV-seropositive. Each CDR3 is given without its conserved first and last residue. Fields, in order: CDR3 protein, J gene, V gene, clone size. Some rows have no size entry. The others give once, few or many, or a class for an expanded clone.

ASSRERDRGISYEQY,TRBJ2-7,TRBV7-2,NA
AAGQGIFFNYGYT,TRBJ1-2,TRBV4-2,NA
ASSGQGAYEQY,TRBJ2-7,TRBV28,NA
ASSRGTSPGGELF,TRBJ2-2,TRBV5-1,NA
ATSRDQNPNEKLF,TRBJ1-4,TRBV15,NA
ASSLKGARPTGELF,TRBJ2-2,TRBV7-9,NA
ASSPDGTAGNTIY,TRBJ1-3,TRBV7-2,NA
ASSVKTGELF,TRBJ2-2,TRBV9,few
ASSSPDRGADTQY,TRBJ2-3,TRBV7-8,NA
ASSFSRATNEKLF,TRBJ1-4,TRBV7-2,NA
ASSLALGSTEAF,TRBJ1-1,TRBV7-9,NA
ASSQGPMTSGLNYEQY,TRBJ2-7,TRBV4-3,NA
ASTRLSAYEQY,TRBJ2-7,TRBV28,NA
ASSGQGFSGYT,TRBJ1-2,TRBV2,few
ASMSGTDEHRGAV,TRBJ2-2,TRBV23-1,NA